The 24 T cell receptor beta chains listed next were all sequenced from one sample in a study of OX40 agonist ivuxolimab in advanced cancers. Repertoires were generated with immunoSEQ multiplex PCR, while TCRdb's copy carries only in-frame clones and drops some. Of about 16,000 clones in the sample, 80% to 95% were seen once. Sequenced here: CD4+ or CD8+ T cells sorted from blood, sampled in a trial of the OX40 agonist ivuxolimab. These receptors were taken from an adult with an advanced solid tumor such as melanoma, head and neck, liver or kidney cancer.

This clone appeared a single time. The J gene is TRBJ2-2, the V gene TRBV13; D unclear. The CDR3 sequence is 13 residues long. V shed 4 bases and J shed 2 bases, with 5 bases lying between them. Germline CDR1 is PRHDT and CDR2 is FYEKMQ (reference sequence). The CDR3 DNA sequence: TGTGCCAGCAGCTCCTTAAACACCGGGGAGCTGTTTTTT. The encoded protein is CASSSLNTGELFF.

The genes are TRBV5-6 and TRBJ2-5; TRBD1 aligns across 7 bases. This CDR3 comprises 13 residues. V lost 4 bases, J lost 2 bases, and 2 bases stayed unmatched. Per germline, CDR1 SGHDT and CDR2 YYEEEE. CDR3: CASSRGQQETQYF. The DNA for the CDR3 is TGTGCCAGCAGCCGGGGACAGCAAGAGACCCAGTACTTC. Combining the CDR3 with reference TRBV5-6 and TRBJ2-5 gives the whole variable domain DAGVTQSPTHLIKTRGQQVTLRCSPKSGHDTVSWYQQALGQGPQFIFQYYEEEERQRGNFPDRFSGHQFPNYSSELNVNALLLGDSALYLCASSRGQQETQYFGPGTRLLVL.

This clone appeared a single time. The J gene is TRBJ2-1, the V gene TRBV7-6; D remains ambiguous. Trimming left V 6 bases short and J 10 bases short, with 13 bases between. This CDR3 contains 12 residues. Germline V gene data show CDR1 as SGHVS and CDR2 as FNYEAQ. In DNA form, the CDR3 reads TGTGCCAGCAGTCCAGGTAGATGGGAGCAGTTCTTC. This codes for CASSPGRWEQFF. Full variable domain (remainder filled in from reference TRBV7-6 and TRBJ2-1): GAGVSQSPRYKVTKRGQDVALRCDPISGHVSLYWYRQALGQGPEFLTYFNYEAQQDKSGLPNDRFSAERPEGSISTLTIQRTEQRDSAMYRCASSPGRWEQFFGPGTRLTVL.

The chain links TRBV9 to TRBJ2-7, with D tentatively TRBD2 (7 bases). This CDR3 has 14 residues. Germline CDR1 is SGDLS and CDR2 is YYNGEE. V lost 6 bases to trimming and J lost 5 bases, with 18 bases between them. The CDR3 DNA reads as TGTGCCAGCAACGGGGGGCGGGAGTGGAACGAGCAGTACTTC. Protein sequence: CASNGGREWNEQYF.

This rearrangement joins TRBV10-3 to TRBJ2-1, with 9 bases aligning to TRBD2. The CDR3 loop spans 14 amino acids. The V gene end was trimmed by 3 bases and the J gene end by 10 bases; junction bases not matched to a gene: 7. Looked up from germline, CDR1 is ENHRY and CDR2 is SYGVKD. The CDR3 sequence is CAISDTGLAEEQFF. CDR3 nucleotides: TGTGCCATCAGTGATACGGGACTAGCAGAAGAGCAGTTCTTC.

J is TRBJ2-7 and V is TRBV11-3, with TRBD2 identical over 7 bases. The V segment lost 4 bases and the J segment 4 bases; nucleotides outside the gene matches: 10. Germline V lookup: CDR1 SGHNT, CDR2 YENEEA. The CDR3 is 15 amino acids. DNA of the CDR3: TGTGCCAGCAGCTCCCGGGAGGAGCGGGATTACGAGCAGTACTTC. This codes for CASSSREERDYEQYF.

V and J are TRBV7-2 and TRBJ2-1; D possibly corresponds to TRBD1 (6 bases). V dropped 2 bases and J dropped 7 bases, with 18 bases sitting between them. The CDR3 length is 16 residues. Germline values: CDR1 SGHTA, CDR2 FQGNSA. The CDR3, as DNA: TGTGCCAGCAGCTTACGTACGGGACAACCAGAAAATGAGCAGTTCTTC. Its protein is CASSLRTGQPENEQFF.

The chain employs TRBV19 and TRBJ2-4, with D maybe TRBD2 (6 bases). V was shortened by 8 bases and J by 6 bases, with 17 bases between the two germline ends. The CDR3 totals 14 residues. CDR1 and CDR2 from the germline V gene are LNHDA and SQIVND (reference sequence). The chain's CDR3 is CASSYGSAGNIQYF. Here the CDR3 DNA reads TGTGCCAGTTCTTACGGGAGTGCCGGAAACATTCAGTACTTC. The full variable domain, its missing parts supplied by reference TRBV19 and TRBJ2-4, is DGGITQSPKYLFRKEGQNVTLSCEQNLNHDAMYWYRQDPGQGLRLIYYSQIVNDFQKGDIAEGYSVSREKKESFPLTVTSAQKNPTAFYLCASSYGSAGNIQYFGAGTRLSVL.

As concerns this clone: Other DNA sequences in the same sample also yield this CDR3. The chain links TRBV5-1 to TRBJ2-1; 10 positions match TRBD2. CDR1 SGHRS and CDR2 YFSETQ come from the germline V gene. Trimming at V came to 0 bases and at J to 1 base, leaving 4 bases not matched to a gene. The CDR3 totals 17 residues. The CDR3 DNA reads as TGCGCCAGCAGCTTGGAGGCTAGCGGGAGTTCCTACAATGAGCAGTTCTTC. It encodes CASSLEASGSSYNEQFF.

This chain uses TRBV13 with TRBJ2-7; the D gene is possibly TRBD2 (6 bases). This CDR3 spans 15 amino acids. V lost 4 bases, J lost 7 bases, and 20 bases lay in between. Germline loops: CDR1 PRHDT, CDR2 FYEKMQ (reference sequence). This CDR3 is CASSSPGSGGREQYF. CDR3 in DNA: TGTGCCAGCAGCTCCCCTGGTAGTGGGGGGAGGGAGCAGTACTTC. The full variable domain, with the rest looked up from reference TRBV13 and TRBJ2-7, is AAGVIQSPRHLIKEKRETATLKCYPIPRHDTVYWYQQGPGQDPQFLISFYEKMQSDKGSIPDRFSAQQFSDYHSELNMSSLELGDSALYFCASSSPGSGGREQYFGPGTRLTVT.

This chain uses TRBV11-2 with TRBJ2-7, with D hard to call. CDR1 is SGHAT and CDR2 is FQNNGV in the germline V gene. V lost 6 bases and J lost 3, with 12 bases in between. The CDR3 spans 13 residues. The CDR3 DNA is TGTGCCAGCAGGCGACTCGGCGGCTACGAGCAGTACTTC. Its translation is CASRRLGGYEQYF.

In the case of this clone: A read error may produce the germline difference seen at one junction end. The gene calls are TRBV7-6 and TRBJ2-1; TRBD1 aligns across 11 bases. CDR3 length equals 15 residues. Germline V lookup: CDR1 SGHVS, CDR2 FNYEAQ. The CDR3: CASSLVLGQGGAGIF. CDR3 nucleotide sequence: TGTGCCAGCAGCTTAGTATTGGGACAGGGGGGAGCCGGGATCTTC.

This chain links TRBV2 with TRBJ1-5; tentative D call: TRBD1 (6 bases). The CDR3 covers 13 residues. CDR1 is SNHLY and CDR2 is FYNNEI in the germline V gene. V was cut by 6 bases and J by 7 bases, with 13 bases left in between. CDR3 sequence: CASRAGAGQPQHF. For the CDR3, the DNA is TGTGCCAGCAGGGCAGGGGCGGGCCAGCCCCAGCATTTT.

J is TRBJ2-1 and V is TRBV7-6, with D possibly being TRBD2 (7 bases). This CDR3 region has 16 residues. V was shortened by 1 base and J by 7 bases, with 17 bases between the two germline ends. CDR1 and CDR2 from the germline V gene are SGHVS and FNYEAQ. The CDR3 sequence: CASSLVWGPGGNEQFF. The DNA of the CDR3 is TGTGCCAGCAGCTTAGTGTGGGGGCCCGGGGGGAATGAGCAGTTCTTC. Together with reference TRBV7-6 and TRBJ2-1, the CDR3 gives the full variable domain: GAGVSQSPRYKVTKRGQDVALRCDPISGHVSLYWYRQALGQGPEFLTYFNYEAQQDKSGLPNDRFSAERPEGSISTLTIQRTEQRDSAMYRCASSLVWGPGGNEQFFGPGTRLTVL.

The chain joins TRBV29-1 to TRBJ1-2; D is unresolved. This CDR3 has 13 amino acids. CDR1 and CDR2 from the germline V gene are SQVTM and ANQGSEA. Trimming stripped 6 bases from V and 3 bases from J, with 14 bases between. CDR3 protein: CSVSRGADYGYTF. DNA for the CDR3: TGCAGCGTATCTCGGGGAGCGGACTATGGCTACACCTTC.

The chain recombines TRBV14 with TRBJ2-1, with 11 bases fitting TRBD2. CDR1 and CDR2 from the germline V gene are SGHDN and FVKESK. V gave up 1 base and J gave up 7 bases; unmatched junction bases: 9. The length of the CDR3 is 17 residues. CDR3 in DNA: TGTGCCAGCAGCCAAGTGAGACTAGCGGGATTCCGGAATGAGCAGTTCTTC. Its translation is CASSQVRLAGFRNEQFF.

The chain links TRBV28 to TRBJ2-3; D unresolved. Germline V gene sequence: CDR1 MDHEN, CDR2 SYDVKM. Between the trimmed V and J ends, which lost 3 bases and 2 bases, there was a span of 15 bases. There are 16 residues in the CDR3. The CDR3 loop reads CASSLVSAENTDTQYF. The CDR3 region has the DNA TGTGCCAGCAGTTTGGTCTCGGCGGAGAACACAGATACGCAGTATTTT.

The V call is TRBV9, the J call TRBJ2-7, with D perhaps TRBD1 or TRBD2 (5 bases each). Per the germline V gene, CDR1 is SGDLS and CDR2 is YYNGEE. Trimming stripped 0 bases from V and 2 bases from J, with 9 bases between. This CDR3 has 14 residues. The CDR3 sequence: CASSVGQGPYEQYF. DNA for the CDR3: TGTGCCAGCAGCGTAGGTCAGGGACCCTACGAGCAGTACTTC. Looking up the rest from reference TRBV9 and TRBJ2-7 gives the full variable domain: DSGVTQTPKHLITATGQRVTLRCSPRSGDLSVYWYQQSLDQGLQFLIQYYNGEERAKGNILERFSAQQFPDLHSELNLSSLELGDSALYFCASSVGQGPYEQYFGPGTRLTVT.

V and J are TRBV7-2 and TRBJ2-1; 12 positions match TRBD2. Germline CDR1 and CDR2: SGHTA and FQGNSA. The CDR3 is 19 amino acids. After removal of 1 base from V and 4 bases from J, the junction contained 11 bases not matched to a gene. Written as DNA, the CDR3 is TGTGCCAGCAGCTTAGAATGGCTAGCGGGAGGGCCTGGATACAATGAGCAGTTCTTC. Amino acids: CASSLEWLAGGPGYNEQFF. Complete variable domain (other parts from reference TRBV7-2 and TRBJ2-1): GAGVSQSPSNKVTEKGKDVELRCDPISGHTALYWYRQSLGQGLEFLIYFQGNSAPDKSGLPSDRFSAERTGGSVSTLTIQRTQQEDSAVYLCASSLEWLAGGPGYNEQFFGPGTRLTVL.

V usage is TRBV29-1 and J usage is TRBJ2-7, with D possibly matching TRBD2 (5 bases). V lost 4 bases, J lost 5 bases, and 9 bases lay in between. The CDR3 runs 11 residues. Germline V CDR1 and CDR2: SQVTM, ANQGSEA. The CDR3, as DNA: TGCAGCGTTGGTGAGGGAAACGAGCAGTACTTC. Its protein is CSVGEGNEQYF.

The V gene is TRBV9, the J gene TRBJ2-5; perhaps TRBD1 as D (6 bases). The CDR3 is 16 residues long. Germline lookup yields CDR1 SGDLS and CDR2 YYNGEE. Trimming cost V 0 bases and J 4 bases, with 16 bases left between them. The CDR3, as DNA: TGTGCCAGCAGCGTAGATATAACAGGGTATAGAGAGACCCAGTACTTC. Translated, it gives CASSVDITGYRETQYF.

This clone was found once. The genes are TRBV6-5 and TRBJ2-1; 8 positions match TRBD2. The J segment lost 4 bases and the V segment lost 8 bases, leaving 10 bases of the junction unmatched. CDR3 length equals 15 residues. Looked up from germline, CDR1 is MNHEY and CDR2 is SVGAGI. The CDR3 is CASYPGASGYNEQFF. The CDR3 region has the DNA TGTGCCAGCTATCCCGGGGCTAGCGGGTACAATGAGCAGTTCTTC.

In regard to this clone: Other DNA sequences in the same sample also yield this CDR3. The chain couples TRBV27 to TRBJ1-5; D gene ambiguous. V dropped 1 base and J dropped 1 base, with 11 bases sitting between them. The CDR3 covers 16 residues. Germline V gives CDR1 MNHEY, CDR2 SMNVEV (reference sequence). Written as DNA, the CDR3 is TGTGCCAGCAGTTTATGGGGAGTGGACAGCAATCAGCCCCAGCATTTT. Its translation is CASSLWGVDSNQPQHF.

The gene calls are TRBV7-9 and TRBJ1-6; D is unclear. The CDR3 has 16 amino acids. The ends were cut back, 0 bases at V and 4 bases at J, with 10 bases in the middle. Germline loops: CDR1 SEHNR, CDR2 FQNEAQ (reference sequence). Written as DNA, the CDR3 is TGTGCCAGCAGCTTAGCCTCATCAGTGTATAATTCACCCCTCCACTTT. Protein sequence: CASSLASSVYNSPLHF.